Included here is one TCR beta chain sequence, with context. This sample was taken from a study of blood T cell repertoires in COVID-19. Background on the study: The cDNA or gDNA used as material had been derived from T cells, B-cell-depleted T cells, or PBMCs.

Generated by immunoSEQ multiplex PCR, the TCRdb table keeps only in-frame clones and is missing some. The sample carries approximately 140,000 clones, over 80% recorded once. The source material was peripheral blood. The receptor's source is a man in his 60s with active or convalescent COVID-19.

The CDR3: CASSADRGRAGYTF. The DNA for the CDR3 is TGTGCCAGCAGTGCGGACAGGGGACGTGCTGGCTACACCTTC. V and J are TRBV2 and TRBJ1-2, with 9 positions matching TRBD1. CDR1 and CDR2 (germline): SNHLY, FYNNEI. CDR3 length: 14 residues. With V trimmed by 4 bases and J by 7 bases, 7 bases remained unmatched.